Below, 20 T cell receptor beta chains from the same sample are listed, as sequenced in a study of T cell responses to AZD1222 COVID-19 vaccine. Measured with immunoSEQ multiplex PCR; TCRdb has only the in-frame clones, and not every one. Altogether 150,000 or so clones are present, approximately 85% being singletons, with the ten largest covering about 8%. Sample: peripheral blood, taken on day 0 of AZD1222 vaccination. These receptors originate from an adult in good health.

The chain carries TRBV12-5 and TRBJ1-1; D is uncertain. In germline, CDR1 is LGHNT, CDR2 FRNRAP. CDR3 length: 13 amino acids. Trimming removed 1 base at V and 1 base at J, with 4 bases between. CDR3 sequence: CASGLEENTEAFF. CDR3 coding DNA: TGTGCTAGTGGTTTGGAGGAGAACACTGAAGCTTTCTTT.

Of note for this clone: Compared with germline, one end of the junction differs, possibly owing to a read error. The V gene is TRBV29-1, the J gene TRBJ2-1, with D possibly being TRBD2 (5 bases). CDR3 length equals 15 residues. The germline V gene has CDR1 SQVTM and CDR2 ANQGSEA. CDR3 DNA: TGCAGCGCTGAAGAGGGATGGGGTGTTTACAATGAGCAGTTCTTC. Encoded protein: CSAEEGWGVYNEQFF.

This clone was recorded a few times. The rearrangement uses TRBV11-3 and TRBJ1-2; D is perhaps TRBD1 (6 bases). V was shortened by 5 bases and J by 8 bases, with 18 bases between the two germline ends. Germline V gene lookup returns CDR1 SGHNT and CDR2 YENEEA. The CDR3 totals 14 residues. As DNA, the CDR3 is TGTGCCAGCAGCCCCCCAGAGGGGGGACGAGGCTACACCTTC. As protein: CASSPPEGGRGYTF.

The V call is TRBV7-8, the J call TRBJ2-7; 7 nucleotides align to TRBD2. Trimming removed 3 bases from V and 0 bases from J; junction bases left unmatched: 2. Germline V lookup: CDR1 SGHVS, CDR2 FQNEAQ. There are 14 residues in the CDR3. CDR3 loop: CASSFSGHSYEQYF. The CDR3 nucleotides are TGTGCCAGCAGCTTTAGCGGGCACTCCTACGAGCAGTACTTC.

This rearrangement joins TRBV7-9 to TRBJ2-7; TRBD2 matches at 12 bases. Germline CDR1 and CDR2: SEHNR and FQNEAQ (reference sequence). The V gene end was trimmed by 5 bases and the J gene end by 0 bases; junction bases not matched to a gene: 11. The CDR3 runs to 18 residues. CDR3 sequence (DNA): TGTGCCAGCAGCCCGACTAGCGGGGGCCGACTATACTCCTACGAGCAGTACTTC. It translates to CASSPTSGGRLYSYEQYF.

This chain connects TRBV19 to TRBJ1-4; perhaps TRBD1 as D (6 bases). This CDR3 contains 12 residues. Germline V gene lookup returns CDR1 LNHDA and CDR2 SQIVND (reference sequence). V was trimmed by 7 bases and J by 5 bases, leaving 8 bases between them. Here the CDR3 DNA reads TGTGCCAGTAAGGGGGAAAATGAAAAACTGTTTTTT. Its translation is CASKGENEKLFF.

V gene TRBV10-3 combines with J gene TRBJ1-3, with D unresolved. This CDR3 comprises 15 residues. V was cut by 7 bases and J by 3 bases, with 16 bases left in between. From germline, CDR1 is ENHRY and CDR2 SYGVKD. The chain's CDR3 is CAIKAPASGGNTIYF. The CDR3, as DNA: TGTGCCATCAAAGCCCCGGCCTCCGGTGGAAACACCATATATTTT.

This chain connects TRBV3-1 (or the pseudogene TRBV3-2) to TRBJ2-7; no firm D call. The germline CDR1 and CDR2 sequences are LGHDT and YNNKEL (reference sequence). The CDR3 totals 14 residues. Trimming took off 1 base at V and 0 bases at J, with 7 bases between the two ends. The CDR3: CASSQVRSSYEQYF. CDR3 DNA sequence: TGTGCCAGCAGCCAAGTCCGGTCCTCCTACGAGCAGTACTTC.

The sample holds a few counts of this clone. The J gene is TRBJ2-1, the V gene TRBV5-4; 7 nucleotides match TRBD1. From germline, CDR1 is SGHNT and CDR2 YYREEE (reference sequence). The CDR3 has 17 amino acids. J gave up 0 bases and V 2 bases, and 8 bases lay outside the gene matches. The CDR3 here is CASSFGQAISSYNEQFF. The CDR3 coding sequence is TGTGCCAGCAGCTTCGGACAGGCGATAAGCTCCTACAATGAGCAGTTCTTC.

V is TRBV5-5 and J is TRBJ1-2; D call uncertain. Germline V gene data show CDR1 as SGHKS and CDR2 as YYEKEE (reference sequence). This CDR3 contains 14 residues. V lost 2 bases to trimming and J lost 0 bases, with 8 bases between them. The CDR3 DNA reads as TGTGCCAGCAGCTTTATGGTTACTAACTATGGCTACACCTTC. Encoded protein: CASSFMVTNYGYTF. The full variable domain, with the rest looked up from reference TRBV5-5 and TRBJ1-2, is DAGVTQSPTHLIKTRGQQVTLRCSPISGHKSVSWYQQVLGQGPQFIFQYYEKEERGRGNFPDRFSARQFPNYSSELNVNALLLGDSALYLCASSFMVTNYGYTFGSGTRLTVV.

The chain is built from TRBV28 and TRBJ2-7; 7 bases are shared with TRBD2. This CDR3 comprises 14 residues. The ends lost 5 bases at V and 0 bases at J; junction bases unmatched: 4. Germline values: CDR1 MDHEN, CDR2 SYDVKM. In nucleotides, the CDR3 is TGTGCCAGCAGTGCCCCGGGGGGCTCCTACGAGCAGTACTTC. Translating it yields CASSAPGGSYEQYF.

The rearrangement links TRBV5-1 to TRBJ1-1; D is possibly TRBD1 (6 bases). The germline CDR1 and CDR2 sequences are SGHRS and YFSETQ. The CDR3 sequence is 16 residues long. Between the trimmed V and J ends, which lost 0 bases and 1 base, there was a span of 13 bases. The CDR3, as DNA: TGCGCCAGCAGCTTGGGGGATTGGACAGCGAACACTGAAGCTTTCTTT. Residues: CASSLGDWTANTEAFF.

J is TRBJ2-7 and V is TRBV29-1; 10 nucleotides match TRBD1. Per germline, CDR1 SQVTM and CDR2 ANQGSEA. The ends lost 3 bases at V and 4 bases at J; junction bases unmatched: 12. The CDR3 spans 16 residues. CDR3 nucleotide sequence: TGCAGCGTTGAGGGTGACAGGGGGCATCCTTTGTACGAGCAGTACTTC. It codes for CSVEGDRGHPLYEQYF.

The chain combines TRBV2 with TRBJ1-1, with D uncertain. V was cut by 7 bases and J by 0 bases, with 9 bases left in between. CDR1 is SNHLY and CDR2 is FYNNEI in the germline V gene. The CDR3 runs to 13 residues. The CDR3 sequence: CASIPTLNTEAFF. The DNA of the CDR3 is TGTGCCAGCATTCCGACCTTGAACACTGAAGCTTTCTTT.

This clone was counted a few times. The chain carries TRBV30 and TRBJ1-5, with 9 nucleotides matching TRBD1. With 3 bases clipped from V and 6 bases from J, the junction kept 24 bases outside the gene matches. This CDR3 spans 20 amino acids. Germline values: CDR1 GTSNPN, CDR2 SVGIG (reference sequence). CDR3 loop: CAWRLGLNPRQGEVCQPQHF. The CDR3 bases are TGTGCCTGGAGATTGGGATTGAACCCTCGACAGGGGGAAGTTTGTCAGCCCCAGCATTTT. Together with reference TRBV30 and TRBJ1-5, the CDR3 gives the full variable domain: SQTIHQWPATLVQPVGSPLSLECTVEGTSNPNLYWYRQAAGRGLQLLFYSVGIGQISSEVPQNLSASRPQDRQFILSSKKLLLSDSGFYLCAWRLGLNPRQGEVCQPQHFGDGTRLSIL.

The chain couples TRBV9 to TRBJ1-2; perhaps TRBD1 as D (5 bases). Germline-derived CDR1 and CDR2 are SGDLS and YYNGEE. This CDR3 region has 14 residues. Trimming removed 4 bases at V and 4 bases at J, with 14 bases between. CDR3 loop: CASSPMGGSYGYTF. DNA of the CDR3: TGTGCCAGCAGCCCAATGGGGGGGTCCTATGGCTACACCTTC.

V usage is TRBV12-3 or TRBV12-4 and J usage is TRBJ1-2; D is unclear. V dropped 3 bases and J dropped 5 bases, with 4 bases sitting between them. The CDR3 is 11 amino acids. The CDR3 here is CASSFGYGYTF. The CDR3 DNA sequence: TGTGCCAGCAGTTTCGGGTATGGCTACACCTTC.

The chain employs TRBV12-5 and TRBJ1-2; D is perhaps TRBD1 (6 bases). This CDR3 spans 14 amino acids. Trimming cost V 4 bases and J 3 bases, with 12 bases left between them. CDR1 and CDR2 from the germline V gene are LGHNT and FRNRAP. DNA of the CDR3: TGTGCTAGTGGTTCACAGGGTAATTACTATGGCTACACCTTC. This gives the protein CASGSQGNYYGYTF.

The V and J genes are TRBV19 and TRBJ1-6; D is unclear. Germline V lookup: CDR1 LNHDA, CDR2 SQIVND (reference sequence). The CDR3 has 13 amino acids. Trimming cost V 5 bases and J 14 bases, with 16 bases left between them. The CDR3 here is CASSLVDRVALHF. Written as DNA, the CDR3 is TGTGCCAGTAGTTTAGTGGACCGCGTAGCCCTCCACTTT.

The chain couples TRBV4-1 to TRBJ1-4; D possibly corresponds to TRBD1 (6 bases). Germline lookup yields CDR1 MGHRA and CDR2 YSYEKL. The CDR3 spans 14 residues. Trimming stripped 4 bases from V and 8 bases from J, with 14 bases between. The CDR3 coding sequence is TGCGCCAGCAGCCCAGAGGGGACATACGAAAAACTGTTTTTT. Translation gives CASSPEGTYEKLFF.